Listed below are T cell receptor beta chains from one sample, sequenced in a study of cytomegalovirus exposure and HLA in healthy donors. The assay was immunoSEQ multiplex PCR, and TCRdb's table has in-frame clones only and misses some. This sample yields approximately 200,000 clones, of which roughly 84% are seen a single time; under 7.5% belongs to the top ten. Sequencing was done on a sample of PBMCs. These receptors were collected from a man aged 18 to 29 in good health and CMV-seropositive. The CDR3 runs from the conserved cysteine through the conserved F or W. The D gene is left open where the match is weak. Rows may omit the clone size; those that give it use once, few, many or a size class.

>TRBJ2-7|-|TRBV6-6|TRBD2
CASSYSVPSGGYEQYF
TGTGCCAGCAGTTACTCGGTGCCTAGCGGGGGGTACGAGCAGTACTTC
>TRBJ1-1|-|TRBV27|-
CASSFRHEAFF
TGTGCCAGCAGTTTCAGACATGAAGCTTTCTTT
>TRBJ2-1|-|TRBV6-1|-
CASSHNPGDNEQFF
TGTGCCAGCAGTCACAACCCGGGAGACAATGAGCAGTTCTTC
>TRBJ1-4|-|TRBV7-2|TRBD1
CASSADRGEEKLFF
TGTGCCAGCAGCGCGGACAGGGGAGAGGAAAAACTGTTTTTT
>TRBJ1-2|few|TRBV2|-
CASSGRVSYGYTF
TGTGCCAGCAGTGGGAGAGTTTCCTATGGCTACACCTTC
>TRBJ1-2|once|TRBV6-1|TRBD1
CASSEAPYPRTGQVRGYTF
TGTGCCAGCAGTGAAGCACCATATCCCCGGACAGGGCAAGTGAGGGGCTACACCTTC
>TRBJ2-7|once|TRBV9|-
CASSVGWGVAYEQYF
TGTGCCAGCAGCGTAGGATGGGGCGTCGCCTACGAGCAGTACTTC
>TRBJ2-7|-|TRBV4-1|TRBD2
CASSLREGAYEQYF
TGCGCCAGCAGCTTGAGGGAGGGCGCGTACGAGCAGTACTTC
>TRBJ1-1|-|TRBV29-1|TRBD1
CSVRTGLVTEAFF
TGCAGCGTAAGGACAGGGTTGGTCACTGAAGCTTTCTTT
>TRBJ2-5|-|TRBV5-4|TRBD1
CASSLGTGGQETQYF
TGTGCCAGCAGCTTGGGGACAGGGGGCCAAGAGACCCAGTACTTC
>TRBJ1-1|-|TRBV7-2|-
CASSFLGAQTEAFF
TGTGCCAGCAGCTTCTTGGGGGCGCAGACTGAAGCTTTCTTT
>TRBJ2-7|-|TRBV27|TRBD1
CASSLYPPGQSSYEQYF
TGTGCCAGCAGTTTATACCCTCCGGGACAGAGCTCCTACGAGCAGTACTTC
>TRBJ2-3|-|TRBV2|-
CASRASGGTDTQYF
TGTGCCAGCAGAGCCTCAGGGGGCACAGATACGCAGTATTTT
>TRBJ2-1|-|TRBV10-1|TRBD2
CASSEGTGTSGINSYNEQFF
TGCGCCAGCAGTGAGGGAACCGGGACTAGCGGGATCAACTCCTACAATGAGCAGTTCTTC
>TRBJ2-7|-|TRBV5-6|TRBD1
CASSWGTDTYEQYF
TGTGCCAGCAGCTGGGGGACAGACACTTACGAGCAGTACTTC
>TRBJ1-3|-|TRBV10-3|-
CAISESLGNTIYF
TGTGCCATCAGTGAGTCACTCGGAAACACCATATATTTT
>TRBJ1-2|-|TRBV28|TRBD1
CASSPWKPDRGVSYGYTF
TGTGCCAGCAGCCCTTGGAAACCAGACAGGGGAGTATCCTATGGCTACACCTTC
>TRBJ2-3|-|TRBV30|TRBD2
CAWSGLAGGGTDTQYF
TGTGCCTGGAGTGGACTAGCGGGAGGAGGCACAGATACGCAGTATTTT
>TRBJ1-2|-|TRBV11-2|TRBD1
CASSSNRGITSNYGYTF
TGTGCCAGCAGCTCAAACAGGGGGATCACCTCTAACTATGGCTACACCTTC
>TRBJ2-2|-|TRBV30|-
CAWSVPRGAATGELFF
TGTGCCTGGAGTGTACCAAGAGGCGCGGCCACCGGGGAGCTGTTTTTT
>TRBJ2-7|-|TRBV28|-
CASSLMETTKYEQYF
TGTGCCAGCAGTTTAATGGAGACTACCAAATACGAGCAGTACTTC
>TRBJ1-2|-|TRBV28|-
CASSLLRRQGRNGYTF
TGTGCCAGCAGTTTACTCCGCCGGCAGGGCCGGAACGGCTACACCTTC
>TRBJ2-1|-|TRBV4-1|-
CASSQVGGYEQFF
TGCGCCAGCAGCCAAGTGGGAGGTTATGAGCAGTTCTTC
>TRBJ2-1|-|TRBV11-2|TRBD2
CASSPSGISYNEQFF
TGTGCCAGCAGCCCCAGCGGGATCTCCTACAATGAGCAGTTCTTC
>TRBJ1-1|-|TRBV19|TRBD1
CASSPQGFRTEAFF
TGTGCCAGTAGCCCACAGGGGTTTAGGACTGAAGCTTTCTTT
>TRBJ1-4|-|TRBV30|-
CAVEVRASNEKLFF
TGTGCCGTTGAAGTCAGGGCTTCTAATGAAAAACTGTTTTTT
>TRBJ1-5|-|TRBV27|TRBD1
CASSFWKGADQPQHF
TGTGCCAGCAGTTTTTGGAAGGGGGCAGATCAGCCCCAGCATTTT
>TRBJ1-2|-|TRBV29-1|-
CSVAPSNYGYTF
TGCAGCGTTGCCCCATCTAACTATGGCTACACCTTC